This record looks at one T cell receptor (beta chain) sequence and its context. The target of this receptor is not known. No qualities accompany the bases; no much larger clone lies one base away. Library construction relied on the immunoSEQ multiplex PCR assay. The multiplex PCR relied on a mix of 60 forward primers for TCR Vbeta segments and 13 reverse primers for TCR Jbeta segments. The CDR3 region of rearranged TCR beta genes was amplified from genomic DNA with a multiplex PCR assay. The amplified TCR beta libraries were sequenced on the Illumina HiSeq System as 87-base-pair reads. On the study's bioinformatics: Across the 670 or so repertoires, a later analysis counted roughly 77 million unique TCR beta chains, some 11 million of which were shared by at least two donors. A nearest-neighbor algorithm error-corrected the raw reads and collapsed the reads into unique sequences, merging closely related sequences to remove PCR and sequencing errors. Alignment of CDR3 sequences to IMGT reference sequences was used to assign V, D and J gene segments. For a sequence to be retained, at least a six-nucleotide match to both a V gene segment and a J gene segment was required. Rearrangements were called productive when the CDR3 lacked stop codons and stayed in frame with V and J; all others were non-productive. Following IMGT convention, CDR3 was defined as the stretch from the second conserved V-encoded cysteine up to the conserved J-encoded phenylalanine. The earlier analysis of some 580 of the donors excluded any sequence lacking an unambiguous match to a single V gene segment. An earlier analysis of a few hundred of the donors called V segments functional above 56.7% productive rearrangements and segregating when the between-donor standard deviation exceeded 5%. A statistical classification framework was built for diagnosing cytomegalovirus status from the catalog of TCR beta chain sequences. V and J gene assignment, in a later analysis, came from comparing TCR nucleotide sequences with IMGT/GENE-DB human TR gene sequences. A later analysis assigned CDR3 sequences and most-parsimonious VDJ recombination scenarios with the TCRdist pipeline. A later analysis defined each TCR beta chain by its CDR3 amino acid sequence plus V-gene family, and excluded reads lacking a unique V-gene family. To address suspected cross-contamination and a sequencing artifact, a later analysis removed some 620 highly shared, low-generation-probability nucleotide sequences. In a later analysis, a clonal expansion index was calculated for each public chain from normalized within-repertoire ranks of inferred template counts. In a later analysis, generation probabilities were computed with a VDJ recombination model fitted to out-of-frame rearrangements, and the resulting probabilities were checked against IGoR. In a later analysis, TCR-TCR, TCR-HLA and TCR-CMV co-occurrence was scored with hypergeometric tests, and a repertoire-size bias correction was applied to TCR pairs. To estimate false discovery rates, a later analysis permuted the HLA or CMV assignments 20 times. A later analysis grouped co-occurring TCRs with DBSCAN, adding TCRdist sequence similarity when clustering within HLA-allele-positive subsets. Repertoires with fewer than 30,000 or more than 120,000 public chains, plus five repertoires with anomalous nucleotide sharing, were excluded from co-occurrence clustering. What TCRdb holds here is the immuneACCESS table cut down to in-frame rearrangements. Part of the clones is not present; checked against another copy, under half of the missing clones reflect an unresolved V gene, and the others are unexplained. The V and J calls and clone size are taken from that table; D and trimming were inferred from the DNA. The sample table holds under 250,000 clones, of which around four fifths were seen once. Clones ranked in the top ten supply roughly 0.45% of the sample.

The cohort consisted of 666 healthy bone marrow donors. Cohort members were all nominally healthy when sampled, although unrecorded immune exposures were likely present. The donor tested CMV seronegative, placing the donor among the 350 to 400 seronegative members of the cohort. A peripheral blood sample was provided by each donor, and peripheral blood mononuclear cells were used for TCR beta sequencing. The Qiagen DNeasy Blood Extraction Kit was used to extract genomic DNA from the blood cell samples. V loses 4 bases of germline sequence and J loses 3 bases, and the interval between the two ends is 15 bases. The CDR1 and CDR2 encoded by the germline V gene (reference sequence) are WNHNN and SYGVQD. The CDR3 runs 15 residues from the cysteine to the phenylalanine. The read is trimmed to its CDR3 DNA, 45 bases read in frame from base 1. This sample is drawn from a study of cytomegalovirus exposure and HLA in healthy donors (dated by TCRdb to 2017 to 2019). For context, the study as a whole: According to an earlier analysis of several hundred of the donors, about 180 million T cells yielded roughly 110 million unique TCR beta sequences and around 300 Gb of sequence data. An early release that covered about 640 HLA-typed donors contained approximately 300 gigabases of sequencing data and 80 million or so unique TCR sequences. Among the approximately 400 genotyped donors, 81% belonged to the genetic ancestry cluster associated with self-reported Caucasian donors. The study aimed to test whether signatures of past pathogen exposure could be identified by cataloging public T cell receptors. Using immunosequencing, the study profiled T cell repertoires from 666 subjects and related those repertoires to cytomegalovirus serostatus. In addition to the first cohort of several hundred subjects, a separate validation cohort of approximately 120 different subjects was used. To predict cytomegalovirus infection status, the study combined high-throughput TCR immunosequencing, statistical association of individual TCRs with disease status, and machine learning. A later analysis re-examined previously published TCR beta repertoires from several hundred donors and added high-resolution HLA genotyping to investigate patterns of TCR occurrence. In the later analysis, no new phenotypic data were used to find candidate immune exposures; instead, reliance was placed on TCR beta sequences and their occurrence across donors. An earlier analysis of about 600 of the donors used high-throughput TCR beta sequencing to judge whether each TCR beta V gene segment behaved as functional or pseudogenic. Donor age, sex, ethnicity and CMV serostatus were collected together with the repertoire data. A later genetic analysis took genome-wide SNP genotypes for about three fifths of the 666 donors and used that subset as a discovery cohort. All discovery cohort repertoires had been generated on a single sequencing platform. Both class I and class II loci were covered by HLA typing, at four-digit resolution. The number of typed donors differed by locus: about 620-630 for A, B, C, DRB1 and DQB1; 500 to 550 for DQA1; 606 for DPA1; and roughly 470 for DPB1. Four to six DR-DQ haplotypes were handled as single units for association and clustering, since linkage in the cohort was strong. Among some 400 genotyped donors of the cohort, an average of roughly 230,000 unique TCR beta nucleotide sequences was sequenced per donor, of which about 19% were non-productive. General findings and caveats noted by the study authors: Cytomegalovirus status was reported to be diagnosed by the classifier with high specificity and sensitivity in both the original and validation cohorts. Across donors, most TCR sequences were observed very rarely, whereas some public TCRs were present in many individuals. Specific HLA alleles were associated with over 15,000 TCR beta sequences at a false discovery rate of 0.05 in a later analysis. In a later analysis, HLA-associated TCR beta chains were found to be more clonally expanded and to have lower generation probabilities than equally common non-associated chains. A later genetic analysis reported fewer N-insertions in productive TCRs among donors in an Asian-associated ancestry cluster than the roughly 690-donor mean. In an earlier analysis of about 600 of the donors, most TCR beta V segments appeared in productive rearrangements about 87% or about 30% of the time, broadly matching IMGT annotations. The presence/absence analyses assumed that sequencing depth was roughly uniform across donors, and that assumption may not be true. Because counts were too low, fewer than 20 rarely observed V segments, including chromosome 9 orphons, were excluded from the earlier analysis of around 640 of the donors. The sequencing pipeline was judged likely to have produced a cluster of highly shared sequence variants as a technical artifact. When HLA alleles, especially DR and DQ, strongly co-occurred, attributing TCR associations to individual alleles was difficult. Because some donors lacked HLA typing at each locus, the association tests relied only on the typed subset. A few of the identified cytomegalovirus-associated TCR beta chains were confirmed in vitro to be specific for cytomegalovirus antigens. Most CMV-associated TCR beta chains appeared to be HLA-restricted in a later analysis, and the HLA associations seemed to be driven largely by CMV exposure. A later analysis found that TCR association rates varied across HLA loci, with DRB1 alleles showing the most associated TCRs and HLA-C alleles the fewest. The only immune exposure information available for the cohort was CMV serostatus. According to the authors, the approach could potentially be generalized to other disease states and immunological phenotypes. In this cohort, only TCR beta chains were sequenced, and detectable features were limited by the absence of alpha or paired-chain data. A further reported finding was that TCR beta sequences accurately predicted the HLA-A and HLA-B alleles for most subjects in the first cohort. The 87-base-pair reads could not distinguish some IMGT-functional V segments, including TRBV6-2 and TRBV6-3, so those segments were excluded. In a later analysis, several top co-occurrence clusters were reported to appear linked to parvovirus B19, influenza, CMV and Epstein-Barr virus. Correlated functional status among segregating V segments might reflect linkage disequilibrium, but an unknown experimental factor could not be ruled out. An association between a missense DCLRE1C variant and V-gene and J-gene trimming of TCR beta chains was found in a later genetic analysis and replicated in an independent cohort. The study listed 164 TCR beta chains as associated with cytomegalovirus.

The receptor comes from a boy aged 5-17 years in good health and CMV-seronegative. The chain is encoded by TRBV10-1 joined to TRBJ1-1; perhaps TRBD1 is the D gene, with 6 bases matching. What was sequenced was PBMCs. CDR3 sequence: CASSGTDLWDTEAFF. In nucleotides, the sequence is TGCGCCAGCAGTGGGACAGACCTTTGGGACACTGAAGCTTTCTTT.